One sample yielded the 3 T cell receptor beta chains listed below, sequenced in a study of blood T cell repertoires in COVID-19. Measured with immunoSEQ multiplex PCR; TCRdb has only the in-frame clones, and not every one. Of 90,000 to 100,000 clones detected, roughly 86% appear once; the ten largest clones hold 9% to 12%. Sequencing was done on a sample of peripheral blood. The source is a man in his forties or fifties with acute or convalescent COVID-19.

This chain links TRBV6-6 with TRBJ2-1, with 9 positions matching TRBD2. The CDR3 consists of 15 residues. The germline V gene has CDR1 MNHNY and CDR2 SVGAGI (reference sequence). V trimming: 0 bases; J trimming: 10 bases; junction bases outside the gene matches: 7. The CDR3 loop is CASSYSSGRLGEQFF. The CDR3 DNA is TGTGCCAGCAGTTACTCTAGCGGGAGACTCGGGGAGCAGTTCTTC.

In this sample, this clone turned up once. The chain joins TRBV28 to TRBJ1-3; no clear D. The germline V and J ends were trimmed by 4 bases and 0 bases, with 7 bases remaining between them. The CDR3 runs to 14 residues. Looked up from germline, CDR1 is MDHEN and CDR2 is SYDVKM. The CDR3 nucleotides are TGTGCCAGCAGTTGGTATAGCTCTGGAAACACCATATATTTT. This codes for CASSWYSSGNTIYF.

This clone was detected a few times. The rearrangement joins TRBV19 to TRBJ1-1, with TRBD1 matching over 7 bases. Germline V CDR1 and CDR2: LNHDA, SQIVND (reference sequence). J was trimmed by 7 bases and V by 6 bases; bases with no gene match: 11. The CDR3 has 14 amino acids. The CDR3 DNA reads as TGTGCCAGTAGCCCCCCGACAGGGTTGGTTGAAGCTTTCTTT. Translated: CASSPPTGLVEAFF.